The T cell receptor beta chain under discussion was sequenced for a study of cytomegalovirus exposure and HLA in healthy donors. Study-wide results and caveats: In a later analysis, TCR beta V- and J-gene trimming showed a link to a missense DCLRE1C variant. Presence/absence analyses assumed roughly uniform sequencing depth across donors, which may not hold.

The primer mix had 60 Vbeta and 13 Jbeta primers. Measured with immunoSEQ multiplex PCR; TCRdb has only the in-frame clones, and not every one. The sample lists 150,000 to 200,000 clones; 70% to 85% were seen once. Points on this clone: Its antigen is unidentified.

Donors likely had unrecorded immune exposures despite being nominally healthy when sampled. The CDR3 runs 15 residues. Germline trimming cut 6 bases from V and 4 bases from J; bases unmatched to any gene: 4. CDR1 and CDR2 (germline): MNHEY, SMNVEV (reference sequence). The rearrangement joins TRBV27 to TRBJ2-1; TRBD2 matches at 12 bases. This TCR derives from a man aged 35 to 55 in good health and CMV-seronegative. The sample comprised PBMCs. DNA of the CDR3: TGTGCCAGCAGACCAGGACTAGCGGGGTACAATGAGCAGTTCTTC. It codes for CASRPGLAGYNEQFF.